This paragraph reports one TCR beta chain. The target antigen is unknown. Regions amplified from RNA transcripts were the TCR beta CDR3 regions. The HTBI primer set was used in a first-round RT-PCR of the TCR CDR3. TCRdb reprocessed the multiplex PCR reads with MiXCR, giving one entry per CDR3 protein. The repertoire holds over 650,000 distinct CDR3 sequences, with 45% as singletons. This entry comes from a study of T cells in Graves' hyperthyroidism and ophthalmopathy. Regarding the study as a whole: Prediction of ophthalmopathy progression came a median roughly 6.7 months pre-onset.

Clinical symptoms, serum thyroxine, TRAb, thyroid ultrasound and orbital computed tomography established diagnosis. Sequencing input: peripheral blood or thyroid tissue (not recorded which). This clonotype was obtained from an adult man with Graves' disease, either hyperthyroidism or ophthalmopathy (not recorded which).

The CDR3 reads CSAGRTGSSYNSPLHF. The CDR3 DNA follows: TGCAGTGCTGGCAGGACAGGGAGCTCCTATAATTCACCCCTCCACTTT. The chain links TRBV20-1 to TRBJ1-6, with 8 nucleotides matching TRBD1. V was pared by 5 bases and J by 0 bases, with 6 bases of the junction left unmatched. The CDR3 has 16 amino acids. Germline V gene data show CDR1 as DFQATT and CDR2 as SNEGSKA (reference sequence).